The TCR beta chain under discussion was sequenced for a study of blood T cell repertoires in COVID-19. For the study at large: T cells, B-cell-depleted T cells, or PBMCs provided the cDNA or gDNA that served as material.

As handled by the study authors: From reference gene primer amplification, estimates of nucleated cell counts were derived. Data came from immunoSEQ multiplex PCR; TCRdb stores just in-frame clones and leaves some out. V and J calls and clone size are those listed in that table; D and trimming were worked out from the DNA. The data hold more than 80,000 clones, with around 88% observed a single time. V lost 0 bases and J lost 7; bases outside the gene matches: 4. CDR1 is SEHNR, CDR2 FQNEAQ, per germline (reference sequence). The CDR3 has 15 amino acids. Patients of the Seattle cohort, enrolled during active infection, were followed longitudinally.

Sequencing was performed on peripheral blood. The V and J genes are TRBV7-9 and TRBJ2-4; TRBD1 aligns across 9 bases. This clonotype was sampled from a woman aged 55 to 70 with COVID-19, enrolled during active disease. CDR3 DNA: TGTGCCAGCAGCTTAGCTGGGACAGGGTTGAACATTCAGTACTTC. The encoded protein is CASSLAGTGLNIQYF.